This T cell receptor beta chain was identified during a study of T-cell memory formation after mild COVID-19. This clonotype was observed many times. TCRdb independently ran MiXCR on the 5' RACE reads; one entry per CDR3 protein. Here the sample spans 250,000 to 300,000 distinct CDR3 sequences, around 15% being singletons. J gave up 5 bases and V 2 bases, and 5 bases lay outside the gene matches. CDR3 length: 15 amino acids. The germline CDR1 and CDR2 sequences are MRHNA and SNTAGT. Source material: PBMCs or a T cell subset sorted from them (not recorded which). This receptor was identified in a young man who had mild COVID-19 (a few samples of this study predate the infection). Cell type and time point are not known. The chain joins TRBV6-4 to TRBJ2-3; 9 bases line up with TRBD2. The CDR3 is CASSDGAGGQDTQYF. For the CDR3, the DNA is TGTGCCAGCAGTGACGGTGCGGGGGGGCAAGATACGCAGTATTTT.